The present T cell receptor beta chain was sequenced within a study of post-analysis software for immune sequencing data. Overall study findings and caveats: In patients, TRBV5-6, TRBV5-1 and TRBV20-1 belonged to five or six TRBV segments found more frequently than in controls. Comparison with controls showed significantly lower normalized Chao1 diversity in multiple sclerosis patients.

For this clonotype: Antigen specificity is unknown.

The authors incorporated unique molecular identifiers into the TCR beta cDNA libraries. TCRdb redid the calling of the PCR reads with MiXCR, one entry per CDR3 protein. The data show 820,000 or so distinct CDR3 sequences, approximately 57% seen once. The CDR3 sequence is 13 residues long. V was cut by 4 bases and J by 2 bases, with 10 bases left in between. Germline V gives CDR1 SQVTM, CDR2 ANQGSEA. This TCR was recovered from a girl aged 10-17 years with multiple sclerosis. Material for sequencing was blood. V and J are TRBV29-1 and TRBJ2-3; tentative D call: TRBD1 (6 bases). The CDR3 loop reads CSVAGVFTDTQYF. The CDR3 nucleotides are TGCAGCGTTGCAGGGGTCTTCACAGATACGCAGTATTTT.